Each of the 22 T cell receptor beta chains below was sequenced from the same sample in a study of blood T cell repertoires in COVID-19. The repertoire was sequenced with immunoSEQ multiplex PCR; TCRdb's copy has only in-frame clones and lacks some. This table has tens of thousands of clones, about nine tenths appearing once. Sequences were obtained from peripheral blood. The receptor source for this set is a human donor in a cohort sampled during active COVID-19.

About this clone: One end of the junction is discordant with germline, which a read error may explain. The J gene is TRBJ2-5, the V gene TRBV19; TRBD1 matches at 7 bases. This CDR3 is built from 16 residues. CDR1 is LNHDA and CDR2 is SQIVND in the germline V gene (reference sequence). CDR3 DNA: TGTGCCAGTAGTATCTCGACAGGGATCGACCAGGAGACCCAGTACTTC. Its protein product is CASSISTGIDQETQYF.

The chain uses TRBV28 and TRBJ2-5; TRBD1 matches at 10 bases. The CDR3 extends over 14 amino acids. Germline V lookup: CDR1 MDHEN, CDR2 SYDVKM. The CDR3 sequence: CPQSPGQGYGTQYF. The CDR3 nucleotides are TGTCCCCAATCCCCGGGACAGGGGTATGGGACCCAGTACTTC.

J is TRBJ2-1 and V is TRBV5-1; TRBD2 agrees at 8 bases. The V and J ends lost 3 bases and 4 bases, in that order; junction bases with no gene match: 3. CDR1 SGHRS and CDR2 YFSETQ come from the germline V gene. This CDR3 is 14 amino acids long. CDR3 nucleotides: TGCGCCAGCAGCTGGACTAGCCTATACAATGAGCAGTTCTTC. Protein: CASSWTSLYNEQFF.

CDR3 sequence reads: CASSPGPGKLYGYTF. The CDR3 coding sequence is TGTGCCAGCAGCCCCGGACCGGGAAAACTCTATGGCTACACCTTC. V and J are TRBV7-2 and TRBJ1-2; no clear D. Germline loops: CDR1 SGHTA, CDR2 FQGNSA. This CDR3 spans 15 amino acids. The V end was cut by 5 bases, the J end by 4 bases, with 17 bases between.

The V call is TRBV5-1, the J call TRBJ2-3; 9 nucleotides match TRBD1. Germline assignment: CDR1 SGHRS and CDR2 YFSETQ. This CDR3 contains 14 residues. V trimming: 4 bases; J trimming: 6 bases; junction bases outside the gene matches: 6. CDR3 DNA: TGCGCCAGCAGCCCAGGGACAGGGCGGGATACGCAGTATTTT. It is translated as CASSPGTGRDTQYF.

This rearrangement joins TRBV28 to TRBJ1-1; 8 bases fit TRBD1. Germline-derived CDR1 and CDR2 are MDHEN and SYDVKM. CDR3 length equals 15 residues. With 1 base clipped from V and 8 bases from J, the junction kept 9 bases outside the gene matches. CDR3 DNA sequence: TGTGCCAGCAGTTTATCCGTTCAGGGGGCATTCGAAGCTTTCTTT. Translating gives CASSLSVQGAFEAFF.

The chain carries TRBV30 and TRBJ1-5; perhaps TRBD1 as D (6 bases). Deletions cut 1 base from V and 1 base from J, with 11 bases between. The CDR3 is made up of 15 amino acids. Germline V lookup: CDR1 GTSNPN, CDR2 SVGIG (reference sequence). CDR3 in DNA: TGTGCCTGGAGTGGCGGCCAGGGGAGCAATCAGCCCCAGCATTTT. Amino acids: CAWSGGQGSNQPQHF.

This chain connects TRBV7-3 to TRBJ2-5, with 12 bases lining up with TRBD2. Unmatched junction bases numbered 4, after V lost 3 bases and J lost 5 bases. The CDR3 spans 15 residues. In germline, CDR1 is SGHTA, CDR2 FQGTGA. CDR3 amino acids: CASSLYGTSGETQYF. The CDR3 nucleotides read TGTGCCAGCAGCTTGTACGGGACTAGCGGGGAGACCCAGTACTTC. Full variable domain (outside the CDR3, taken from reference TRBV7-3 and TRBJ2-5): GAGVSQTPSNKVTEKGKYVELRCDPISGHTALYWYRQSLGQGPEFLIYFQGTGAADDSGLPNDRFFAVRPEGSVSTLKIQRTERGDSAVYLCASSLYGTSGETQYFGPGTRLLVL.

The chain links TRBV18 to TRBJ2-5, with 7 bases aligning to TRBD1. Germline lookup yields CDR1 KGHSH and CDR2 LQKENI. Losses at the gene ends were 4 bases for V and 3 bases for J; bases not matched to a gene: 5. The CDR3 contains 14 residues. CDR3 amino acids: CASSRRGHEETQYF. Here the CDR3 DNA reads TGTGCCAGCTCACGAAGGGGGCATGAAGAGACCCAGTACTTC.

The V call is TRBV24-1, the J call TRBJ1-1; D is perhaps TRBD1 (5 bases). CDR1 KGHDR and CDR2 SFDVKD come from the germline V gene. With 5 bases removed from V and 4 bases from J, the gap between germline ends came to 19 bases. The CDR3 is 16 amino acids. CDR3 sequence (DNA): TGTGCCACCAGTGCCGGGGGTCTTCGCGAGGGCACTGAAGCTTTCTTT. It is translated as CATSAGGLREGTEAFF.

This chain uses TRBV11-2 with TRBJ2-1; D possibly corresponds to TRBD2 (5 bases). Trimming left V 5 bases short and J 0 bases short, with 17 bases between. The germline V gene encodes CDR1 SGHAT and CDR2 FQNNGV. The CDR3 extends over 17 amino acids. The chain's CDR3 is CASSPQRAASSYNEQFF. The CDR3 bases are TGTGCCAGCAGCCCCCAACGAGCGGCTAGCTCCTACAATGAGCAGTTCTTC.

The chain is built from TRBV7-3 and TRBJ2-3, with a tentative D call TRBD2 (6 bases). Looked up from germline, CDR1 is SGHTA and CDR2 is FQGTGA. Deletions cut 1 base from V and 2 bases from J, with 10 bases between. The CDR3 covers 15 residues. CDR3 in amino acids: CASSLMAGSTDTQYF. The CDR3 nucleotides are TGTGCCAGCAGCTTAATGGCGGGGTCCACAGATACGCAGTATTTT. The full variable domain, rest sourced from reference TRBV7-3 and TRBJ2-3, is GAGVSQTPSNKVTEKGKYVELRCDPISGHTALYWYRQSLGQGPEFLIYFQGTGAADDSGLPNDRFFAVRPEGSVSTLKIQRTERGDSAVYLCASSLMAGSTDTQYFGPGTRLTVL.

The V call is TRBV3-1 (or the pseudogene TRBV3-2), the J call TRBJ2-1, with TRBD2 matching over 9 bases. J was trimmed by 7 bases and V by 5 bases; bases with no gene match: 18. This CDR3 spans 18 amino acids. CDR1 LGHDT and CDR2 YNNKEL come from the germline V gene (reference sequence). CDR3 bases: TGTGCCAGCAGCACCCGGGGGGCGGGAGGGGGAACCCTAAATGAGCAGTTCTTC. Encoded protein: CASSTRGAGGGTLNEQFF.

The chain employs TRBV28 and TRBJ2-2; a weak D match, TRBD1 (6 bases). Trimming removed 5 bases from V and 2 bases from J, with 12 bases in between. The CDR3 extends over 15 amino acids. CDR1 and CDR2 from the germline V gene are MDHEN and SYDVKM. In DNA, the CDR3 is TGTGCCAGCAGTCTTGGGACAACAAACACCGGGGAGCTGTTTTTT. Its protein is CASSLGTTNTGELFF.

The rearrangement uses TRBV5-1 and TRBJ1-2; 12 nucleotides align to TRBD1. J lost 6 bases, V lost 4 bases, and 13 bases had no gene match. The V gene's germline CDR1 is SGHRS and CDR2 YFSETQ. This CDR3 comprises 17 residues. CDR3 loop: CASSPSRDRGLGDGYTF. The CDR3 DNA reads as TGCGCCAGCAGCCCGTCCCGGGACAGGGGGCTGGGGGATGGCTACACCTTC. Full variable domain (missing parts from reference TRBV5-1 and TRBJ1-2): KAGVTQTPRYLIKTRGQQVTLSCSPISGHRSVSWYQQTPGQGLQFLFEYFSETQRNKGNFPGRFSGRQFSNSRSEMNVSTLELGDSALYLCASSPSRDRGLGDGYTFGSGTRLTVV.

This clone was seen more than once but under ten times. The V gene is TRBV12-3 or TRBV12-4, the J gene TRBJ2-7, with a possible D match to TRBD1 (6 bases). The V and J ends lost 5 bases and 3 bases respectively, with 11 bases between them. The CDR3 sequence is 13 residues long. The CDR3 DNA sequence: TGTGCCAGCAGTCGTAACAGGGACTACGAGCAGTACTTC. Encoded protein: CASSRNRDYEQYF.

J is TRBJ1-1 and V is TRBV18, with D unresolved. Germline lookup yields CDR1 KGHSH and CDR2 LQKENI. This CDR3 is built from 14 residues. The V gene lost 3 bases and the J gene lost 0 bases, with 8 bases spanning the gap. CDR3 residues: CASSPTGLNTEAFF. The CDR3 DNA reads TGTGCCAGCTCACCGACGGGGTTGAACACTGAAGCTTTCTTT.

CDR3 nucleotides: TGTGCCAGCAGCTTAACGGGAGGACAGGGGGCGGTTGGCTACACCTTC. Its translation is CASSLTGGQGAVGYTF. The genes are TRBV7-3 and TRBJ1-2; 11 bases align to TRBD1. CDR1 and CDR2 (germline): SGHTA, FQGTGA. The CDR3 loop spans 16 amino acids. J lost 7 bases, V lost 0 bases, and 7 bases had no gene match.

The V and J genes are TRBV18 and TRBJ2-7, with 7 bases fitting TRBD1. Germline V gene lookup returns CDR1 KGHSH and CDR2 LQKENI. The CDR3 spans 15 residues. V gave up 6 bases and J gave up 5 bases; unmatched junction bases: 13. The CDR3, as DNA: TGTGCCAGCTCCCCAGAGGGACACCAGGGGGACGAGCAGTACTTC. Amino acids: CASSPEGHQGDEQYF.

CDR3 coding DNA: TGTGCCAGCAGCTTAGAGGGGGCAACAAATCAGCCCCAGCATTTT. It specifies CASSLEGATNQPQHF. V gene TRBV7-8 combines with J gene TRBJ1-5; 7 bases agree with TRBD1. Germline CDR1 reads SGHVS; CDR2 reads FQNEAQ. The CDR3 loop spans 15 amino acids. The junction had 4 bases not matched to a gene; V was cut back by 1 base and J by 4 bases. The whole variable domain, remainder taken from reference TRBV7-8 and TRBJ1-5, is GAGVSQSPRYKVAKRGQDVALRCDPISGHVSLFWYQQALGQGPEFLTYFQNEAQLDKSGLPSDRFFAERPEGSVSTLKIQRTQQEDSAVYLCASSLEGATNQPQHFGDGTRLSIL.

V and J are TRBV4-1 and TRBJ1-2; D is possibly TRBD1 (6 bases). This CDR3 is built from 15 residues. CDR1 is MGHRA and CDR2 is YSYEKL in the germline V gene. Trimming took off 3 bases at V and 1 base at J, with 12 bases between the two ends. Here the CDR3 DNA reads TGCGCCAGCAGCCAGGACAGAGGTTTTAACTATGGCTACACCTTC. Protein product: CASSQDRGFNYGYTF.

The V call is TRBV25-1, the J call TRBJ1-1; D uncertain. There are 13 residues in the CDR3. V lost 4 bases and J 0 bases, leaving 6 bases between the germline ends. Germline CDR1 reads MGHDK; CDR2 reads SYGVNS. CDR3 residues: CASSVQLNTEAFF. CDR3 nucleotide sequence: TGTGCCAGCAGTGTACAGCTGAACACTGAAGCTTTCTTT.